A single sample is the source of the 11 T cell receptor beta chains below, sequenced in a study of T-cell reconstitution after alpha-beta-depleted transplantation in children. A library of TCRbeta sequences, prepared with unique molecular identifiers, was generated. TCRdb fed the PCR reads into MiXCR, producing one record per CDR3 protein. There are approximately 270,000 distinct CDR3 sequences in the sample; nearly 10% occur only once, and 10% lies in the top ten. Sequencing used PBMCs from the stem cell graft donor, obtained from the stem cell graft. The receptors were gathered from a human donor who donated a stem cell graft to a child with SCID.

Worth noting for this clonotype: Relative to the germline gene, one junction end is altered; a read error may explain this. The V gene is TRBV12-3 or TRBV12-4, the J gene TRBJ2-3; TRBD1 matches 8 bases. The CDR3 is made up of 19 amino acids. The CDR3 coding sequence is TGTGCCTGCAGTTTACGGTTAGGGACAGGTCGACCGGCCACAGATACGCAGTATTTT. This translates into CACSLRLGTGRPATDTQYF.

This clonotype was counted many times. The CDR3 is CASSLPPGVSDTQYF. The CDR3 bases are TGTGCCAGCAGCTTACCCCCGGGGGTCTCAGATACGCAGTATTTT. V and J are TRBV11-2 and TRBJ2-3, with a possible D match to TRBD2 (6 bases). Germline lookup yields CDR1 SGHAT and CDR2 FQNNGV. Trimming took 2 bases from V and 4 from J, leaving 13 bases between them. The CDR3 sequence is 15 residues long.

This clonotype was recorded at least ten times. The chain links TRBV2 to TRBJ2-2; possible D gene TRBD2, 7 bases. Germline V gene data show CDR1 as SNHLY and CDR2 as FYNNEI. The V gene lost 8 bases and the J gene lost 4 bases, with 17 bases spanning the gap. The CDR3 sequence is 15 residues long. The CDR3 protein is CASGEGRGGTGELFF. CDR3 sequence (DNA): TGTGCCAGCGGAGAGGGAAGGGGGGGCACCGGGGAGCTGTTTTTT.

This clonotype was found a few times. V gene TRBV9 combines with J gene TRBJ1-1, with D perhaps TRBD1 (6 bases). This CDR3 has 13 residues. V was cut by 6 bases and J by 0 bases, with 9 bases left in between. CDR1 SGDLS and CDR2 YYNGEE come from the germline V gene. In DNA, the CDR3 is TGTGCCAGCACGCAGGGGATGAACACTGAAGCTTTCTTT. Its protein product is CASTQGMNTEAFF.

The V call is TRBV3-1, the J call TRBJ2-7; 8 bases are a match to TRBD2. The CDR3 contains 14 residues. The V gene's germline CDR1 is LGHDT and CDR2 YNNKEL (reference sequence). V was clipped by 1 base and J by 5 bases; unmatched bases: 4. This chain's CDR3 is CASSQGTSFDEQYF. DNA of the CDR3: TGTGCCAGCAGCCAAGGGACTAGCTTTGACGAGCAGTACTTC.

V usage is TRBV11-1 and J usage is TRBJ2-1; 13 bases agree with TRBD2. This CDR3 has 19 amino acids. Germline assignment: CDR1 SGHAT and CDR2 FQDESV (reference sequence). The J segment lost 0 bases and the V segment lost 5 bases, leaving 10 bases of the junction unmatched. CDR3 DNA sequence: TGTGCCAGCAGCCCTACTAGCGGGGGGGCCAAGAGCTCCTACAATGAGCAGTTCTTC. This encodes CASSPTSGGAKSSYNEQFF.

The genes are TRBV11-2 and TRBJ1-1; D perhaps matches TRBD1 (5 bases). Trimming took off 5 bases at V and 3 bases at J, with 16 bases between the two ends. The CDR3 totals 15 residues. Germline-derived CDR1 and CDR2 are SGHAT and FQNNGV. The DNA of the CDR3 is TGTGCCAGCAGCCGAGGGCGGGGGTCGGACACTGAAGCTTTCTTT. Residues: CASSRGRGSDTEAFF.

The V call is TRBV3-1, the J call TRBJ1-1; no definite D call. V was cut by 1 base and J by 6 bases, with 9 bases left in between. This CDR3 comprises 13 residues. Germline CDR1 is LGHDT and CDR2 is YNNKEL (reference sequence). The CDR3 reads CASSQVTVAEAFF. CDR3 in DNA: TGTGCCAGCAGCCAAGTTACGGTGGCTGAAGCTTTCTTT.

This clonotype was recorded many times. The chain combines TRBV7-2 with TRBJ2-2; D is unclear. Looked up from germline, CDR1 is SGHTA and CDR2 is FQGNSA. The CDR3 spans 12 residues. V lost 4 bases and J 3 bases, leaving 3 bases between the germline ends. CDR3 region: CASSYYTGELFF. Written as DNA, the CDR3 is TGTGCCAGCAGCTACTACACCGGGGAGCTGTTTTTT.

This clonotype came up a few times. The chain uses TRBV7-9 and TRBJ1-4; weak D call: TRBD1 (5 bases). This CDR3 region has 14 residues. Trimming pared 4 bases from V and 5 bases from J, leaving 11 bases between. Germline V lookup: CDR1 SEHNR, CDR2 FQNEAQ (reference sequence). CDR3 DNA sequence: TGTGCCAGCAGCTCAGGGAAGGGGAATGAAAAACTGTTTTTT. This codes for CASSSGKGNEKLFF.

Many counts were recorded for this clonotype. The CDR3 here is CASSPLGAGMGTEAFF. DNA for the CDR3: TGTGCCAGCTCACCACTCGGGGCAGGCATGGGCACTGAAGCTTTCTTT. The chain has TRBV18 and TRBJ1-1; tentative D call: TRBD1 (5 bases). The germline CDR1 and CDR2 sequences are KGHSH and LQKENI. With 1 base removed from V and 4 bases from J, the gap between germline ends came to 16 bases. The CDR3 runs 16 residues. Filled out from reference TRBV18 and TRBJ1-1, the complete variable domain reads NAGVMQNPRHLVRRRGQEARLRCSPMKGHSHVYWYRQLPEEGLKFMVYLQKENIIDESGMPKERFSAEFPKEGPSILRIQQVVRGDSAAYFCASSPLGAGMGTEAFFGQGTRLTVV.